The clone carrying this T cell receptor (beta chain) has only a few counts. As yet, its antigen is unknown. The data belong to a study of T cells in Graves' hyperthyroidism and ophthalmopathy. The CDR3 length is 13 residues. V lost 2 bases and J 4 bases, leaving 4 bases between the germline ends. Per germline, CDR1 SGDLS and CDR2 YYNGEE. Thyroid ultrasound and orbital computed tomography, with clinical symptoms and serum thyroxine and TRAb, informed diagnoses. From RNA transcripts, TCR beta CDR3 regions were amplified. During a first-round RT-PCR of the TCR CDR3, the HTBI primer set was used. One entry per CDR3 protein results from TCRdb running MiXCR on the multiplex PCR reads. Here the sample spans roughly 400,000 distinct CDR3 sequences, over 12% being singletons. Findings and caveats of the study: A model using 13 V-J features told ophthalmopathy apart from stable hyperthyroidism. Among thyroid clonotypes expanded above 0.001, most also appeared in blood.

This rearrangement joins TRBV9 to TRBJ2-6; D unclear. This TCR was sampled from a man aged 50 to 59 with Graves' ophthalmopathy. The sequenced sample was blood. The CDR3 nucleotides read TGTGCCAGCAGCGTGCCAGGGGCCAACGTCCTGACTTTC. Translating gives CASSVPGANVLTF.